This T cell receptor beta chain was captured in a study of cytomegalovirus exposure and HLA in healthy donors. Trimming pared 4 bases from V and 0 bases from J, leaving 3 bases between. CDR3 length: 12 residues. Germline V gene data show CDR1 as SGHAT and CDR2 as FQNNGV. Regarding this clone: The antigen remains unidentified. This CDR3 is also generated by other DNA sequences in the sample.

PCR involved 60 Vbeta and 13 Jbeta primers. Assay used: immunoSEQ multiplex PCR; TCRdb lists only in-frame clones, some missing. The sample contains 200,000 or so clones, 70% to 85% of which appear only once. Broader study findings: In presence/absence analyses, roughly uniform sequencing depth across donors was assumed. Several of the most significant clusters appeared, in a later analysis, to be linked to common viral pathogens.

The sample was PBMCs. This receptor was obtained from a boy aged 2 to 10 in good health and CMV-seronegative. This rearrangement joins TRBV11-2 to TRBJ1-1, with no clear D. The CDR3 DNA reads TGTGCCAGCAGCTCAATGAACACTGAAGCTTTCTTT. It codes for CASSSMNTEAFF.